Sequencing of this T cell receptor beta chain was carried out in a study of identical twins. General study points: The study found weaker excess twin sharing in beta out-of-frame sequences. Analyses based on zero insertions could be partly confounded by invariant MAIT and iNKT cells.

It was template switching that added a universal primer site, and there were unique molecular identifiers on the cDNA. TCRdb re-derived calls from the 5' RACE reads in MiXCR, one entry per CDR3 protein. Of hundreds of thousands of distinct CDR3 sequences in the sample, under 9% were seen once. Concerning this clonotype itself: The antigen is undetermined.

Deletions cut 5 bases from V and 5 bases from J, with 18 bases between. Per the germline V gene, CDR1 is SGHTA and CDR2 is FQGNSA. The CDR3 loop spans 15 amino acids. The same data also contributed to another study, on yellow fever vaccine responses in identical twins.

The chain links TRBV7-2 to TRBJ2-5; tentative D call: TRBD2 (5 bases). This clonotype originated in a woman aged 18-29 years in good health. The sequenced sample consisted of memory (CD45RO+) T cells sorted from blood. The CDR3 DNA sequence: TGTGCCAGCAGCCCAAGATCAGCGGTGGGGGAGACCCAGTACTTC. Translation gives CASSPRSAVGETQYF.